This TCR beta chain originates from a study of circulating and synovial CD4+ cells in juvenile arthritis. The repertoire was sequenced with immunoSEQ multiplex PCR; TCRdb's copy has only in-frame clones and lacks some. This sample has around 32,000 clones, with about 95% found just once. The ends lost 3 bases at V and 1 base at J; junction bases unmatched: 3. CDR1 and CDR2 (germline): KGHSH, LQKENI. The CDR3 runs to 16 residues. On this clone itself: The antigen is undetermined.

Study findings and constraints: Some such blood samples were as oligoclonal as synovium.

V and J are TRBV18 and TRBJ2-5; 12 nucleotides agree with TRBD2. The sequence was collected from a human donor with juvenile idiopathic arthritis. Sequencing was done on a sample of CD4+ T cells from blood. CDR3 in amino acids: CASSPRTSGAQETQYF. The CDR3 nucleotides read TGTGCCAGCTCACCTAGGACTAGCGGGGCCCAAGAGACCCAGTACTTC.